A selection of T cell receptor beta chains follows, all from one sample in a study of T cell repertoires in cytomegalovirus infection. TCRdb re-analysed the reads in MiXCR, keeping a single row per CDR3 protein. The sample holds roughly 150,000 distinct CDR3 sequences, around a quarter seen once. Sequencing used PBMCs. These TCRs come from a human donor in good health (CMV status not recorded). Some clones in this sample may be carry-over from other donors' samples. CDR3s include the opening cysteine and the closing phenylalanine or tryptophan. A D gene is named only where the DNA matches it firmly. Clone size is shown for a subset of rows, as once, few, many or a class of expanded clone.

NA	TRBV7-9	TRBJ2-5	many	TGTGCCAGCAGCCCTGTAAATTACAGGGATCCTGGGACCCAGTACTTC	CASSPVNYRDPGTQYF
NA	TRBV30	TRBJ2-1	NA	TGTGCCTTATATAGCGGCGGGTACAATGAGCAGTTCTTC	CALYSGGYNEQFF
NA	TRBV5-4	TRBJ2-1	few	TGTGCCAGCAGCTTCGAAGGGGGCTCCTACAATGAGCAGTTCTTC	CASSFEGGSYNEQFF
NA	TRBV7-4	TRBJ2-7	NA	TGTGCCAGCAGCTTAGTAGTCAGCAGCTACGAGCAGTACTTC	CASSLVVSSYEQYF
TRBD2	TRBV14	TRBJ2-3	few	TGTGCCAGCAGCCAAGAAAGGACTAGGCGCTCAGATACGCAGTATTTT	CASSQERTRRSDTQYF
NA	TRBV4-1	TRBJ2-2	few	TGCGCCAGCAGCCAAGAGTCCCGGGGGGCCGCGAACACCGGGGAGCTGTTTTTT	CASSQESRGAANTGELFF
NA	TRBV12-3/TRBV12-4	TRBJ2-2	NA	TGTGCCAGCAGTTTAGGGGTGGCCGGGGAGCTGTTTTTT	CASSLGVAGELFF
NA	TRBV6-1	TRBJ1-1	many	TGTGCCAGCAACAGGGTAGGAGAAGCTTTCTTT	CASNRVGEAFF
NA	TRBV11-2	TRBJ2-7	NA	TGTGCCAGCGGACATGGTGGGAGCTCCTACGAGCAGTACTTC	CASGHGGSSYEQYF
NA	TRBV6-2/TRBV6-3	TRBJ1-2	few	TGTGCCAGCGGTAAAGGGACCTCAGGCTACACCTTC	CASGKGTSGYTF
TRBD2	TRBV28	TRBJ2-7	many	TGTGCCAGCAGTTTCATCGGGCGGGGGGTTCTTAACGAGCAGTACTTC	CASSFIGRGVLNEQYF
NA	TRBV7-3	TRBJ1-2	few	TGTGCCAGCAGCGGGGGACAAGACTATGGCTACACCTTC	CASSGGQDYGYTF
NA	TRBV7-8	TRBJ1-4	NA	TGTGCCAGCAGCTTAGGGATATATAAGAATCGGGGAGGTGAAAAACTGTTTTTT	CASSLGIYKNRGGEKLFF
NA	TRBV3-1	TRBJ2-3	few	TGTGCCAGCAGCCAAGGGACAGCACCGGATACGCAGTATTTT	CASSQGTAPDTQYF
NA	TRBV12-3/TRBV12-4	TRBJ1-3	NA	TGTGCCAGCAGCTCCGGGACCCCTATGCCTGGAAACACCATATATTTT	CASSSGTPMPGNTIYF
TRBD2	TRBV7-8	TRBJ2-1	many	TGTGCCAGCAGCCAAGAGAGCGGGAGTTACAATGAGCAGTTCTTC	CASSQESGSYNEQFF
TRBD2	TRBV28	TRBJ2-1	many	TGTGCCAGCAGTCCGGACCGACTAGCGGGGGGACTTTACAATGAGCAGTTCTTC	CASSPDRLAGGLYNEQFF
NA	TRBV6-2/TRBV6-3	TRBJ1-5	NA	TGTGCCAGCAGTTTAACAGGGAGTCAGCCCCAGCATTTT	CASSLTGSQPQHF
TRBD2	TRBV20-1	TRBJ2-2	NA	TGCAGTGCTAGACGCGGACTAGCGGGAGGTACCGGGGAGCTGTTTTTT	CSARRGLAGGTGELFF
NA	TRBV7-2	TRBJ2-7	many	TGTGCCAGCAGCTTAGAAGGCGGCCGGAGGTCCTACGAGCAGTACTTC	CASSLEGGRRSYEQYF
TRBD1	TRBV5-6	TRBJ1-2	NA	TGTGCCAGCACCCCTAATATCGGCACAGGGGATTCGGATGGCTACACCTTC	CASTPNIGTGDSDGYTF
NA	TRBV20-1	TRBJ1-2	NA	TGCAGTGCTATAAGGCCCTATGGCTACACCTTC	CSAIRPYGYTF